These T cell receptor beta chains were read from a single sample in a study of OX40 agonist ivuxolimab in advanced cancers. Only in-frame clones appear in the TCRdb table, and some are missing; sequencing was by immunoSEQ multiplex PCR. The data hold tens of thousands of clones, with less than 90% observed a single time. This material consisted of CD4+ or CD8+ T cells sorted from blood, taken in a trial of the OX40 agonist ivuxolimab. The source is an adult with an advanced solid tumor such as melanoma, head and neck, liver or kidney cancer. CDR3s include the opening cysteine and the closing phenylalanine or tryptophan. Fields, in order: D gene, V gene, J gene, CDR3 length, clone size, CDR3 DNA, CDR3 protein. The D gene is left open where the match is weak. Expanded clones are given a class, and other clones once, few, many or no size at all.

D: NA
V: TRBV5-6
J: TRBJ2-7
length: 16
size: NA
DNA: TGTGCCAGCAGCTTGGAGTTTGCCTACGGCCCCTACGAGCAGTACTTC
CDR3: CASSLEFAYGPYEQYF

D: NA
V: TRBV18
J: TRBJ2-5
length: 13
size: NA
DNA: TGTGCCAGCTCACCCCGCTTACAAGAGACCCAGTACTTC
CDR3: CASSPRLQETQYF

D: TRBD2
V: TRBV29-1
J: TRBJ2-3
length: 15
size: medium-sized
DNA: TGCAGCGTTGAGACGGGGGGAGTTAGCACAGATACGCAGTATTTT
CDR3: CSVETGGVSTDTQYF

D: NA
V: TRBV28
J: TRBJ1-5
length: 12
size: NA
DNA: TGTGCCAGCGATTACAGCTTCCAGCCCCAGCATTTT
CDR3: CASDYSFQPQHF

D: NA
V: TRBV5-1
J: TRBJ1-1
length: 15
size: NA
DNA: TGCGCCAGCAGCAAACTTGAGGGATTGGACACTGAAGCTTTCTTT
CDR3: CASSKLEGLDTEAFF

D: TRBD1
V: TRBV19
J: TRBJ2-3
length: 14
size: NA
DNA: TGTGCCAGTAGTATCGGACAGGGTACAGATACGCAGTATTTT
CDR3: CASSIGQGTDTQYF

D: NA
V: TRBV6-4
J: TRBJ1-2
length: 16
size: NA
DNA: TGTGCCAGCAGTGACTCAGGGGCGGGTGTGGAATTTGACTACACCTTC
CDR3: CASSDSGAGVEFDYTF

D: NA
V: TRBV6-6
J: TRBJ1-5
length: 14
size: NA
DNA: TGTGCCAGCAGCCCGCGGGATAGCAATCAGCCCCAGCATTTT
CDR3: CASSPRDSNQPQHF

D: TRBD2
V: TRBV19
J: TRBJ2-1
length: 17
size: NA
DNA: TGTGCCAGTAGGACCCTCAGCGGGGAGGGCCGTAGGGGTGAGCAGTTCTTC
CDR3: CASRTLSGEGRRGEQFF

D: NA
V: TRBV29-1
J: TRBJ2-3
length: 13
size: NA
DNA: TGCAGCGACGGACCGCCTTTCGCAGATACGCAGTATTTT
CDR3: CSDGPPFADTQYF

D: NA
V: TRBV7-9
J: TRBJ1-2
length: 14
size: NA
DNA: TGTGCCAGCAGCTGGGGAGGGTCGGACTATGGCTACACCTTC
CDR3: CASSWGGSDYGYTF

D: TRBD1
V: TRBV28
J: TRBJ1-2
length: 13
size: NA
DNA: TGTGCCAGCCACCGACAGGGACGGGGTGGCTACACCTTC
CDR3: CASHRQGRGGYTF

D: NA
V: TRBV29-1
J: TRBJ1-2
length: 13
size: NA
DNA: TGCAGCGCCACCGACTCAGGGGTCCGAGGCTACACCTTC
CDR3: CSATDSGVRGYTF

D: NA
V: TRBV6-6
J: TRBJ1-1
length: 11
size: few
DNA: TGTGCCAGCAGTCCCTCGGTGTTTGCTTTCTTT
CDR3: CASSPSVFAFF

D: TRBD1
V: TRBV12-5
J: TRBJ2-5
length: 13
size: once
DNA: TGTGCTAGTGGAACAGGGGGCTGGAAGACCCAGTACTTC
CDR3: CASGTGGWKTQYF

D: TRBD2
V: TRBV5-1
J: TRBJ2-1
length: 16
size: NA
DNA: TGCGCCAGCAGCTGGAGCGGGAGGGGGGCCTACAATGAGCAGTTCTTC
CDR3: CASSWSGRGAYNEQFF

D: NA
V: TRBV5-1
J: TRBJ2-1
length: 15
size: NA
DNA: TGCGCCAGCAGCTTGAGGACGGGAGAGGTGTATGAGCAGTTCTTC
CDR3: CASSLRTGEVYEQFF

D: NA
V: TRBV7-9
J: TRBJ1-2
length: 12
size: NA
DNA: TGTGCCAGCAGCTTATCAGGCGGTGGCTACACCTTC
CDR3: CASSLSGGGYTF

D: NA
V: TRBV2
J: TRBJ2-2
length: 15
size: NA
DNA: TGTGCCAGCAGTCGCTCGGGGGCGAACACCGGGGAGCTGTTTTTT
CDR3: CASSRSGANTGELFF

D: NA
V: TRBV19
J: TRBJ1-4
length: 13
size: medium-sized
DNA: TGTGCCAGTAGTCCGGGGAGAAATGAAAAACTGTTTTTT
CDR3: CASSPGRNEKLFF

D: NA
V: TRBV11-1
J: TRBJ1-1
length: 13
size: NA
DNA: TGTGCCAGCAGCCCAGACGACATCACTGAAGCTTTCTTT
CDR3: CASSPDDITEAFF

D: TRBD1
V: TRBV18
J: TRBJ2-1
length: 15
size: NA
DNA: TGTGCCAGCTCTCAGGGACAGGGGGCCTACAATGAGCAGTTCTTC
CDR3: CASSQGQGAYNEQFF

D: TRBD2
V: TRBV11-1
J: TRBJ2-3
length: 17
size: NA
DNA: TGTGCCAGCAGCTTAGCGCGAGGACTAGCGGGAGCAGATACGCAGTATTTT
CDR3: CASSLARGLAGADTQYF

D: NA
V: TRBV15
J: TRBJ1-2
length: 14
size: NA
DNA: TGTGCCACCAGCAGGTGGGGGGGGTCCTATGGCTACACCTTC
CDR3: CATSRWGGSYGYTF

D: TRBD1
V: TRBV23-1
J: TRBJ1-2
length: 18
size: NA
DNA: TGCGCCAGCACCGCTTTCCCAACTATTCCGGGACAGAACTATGGCTACACCTTC
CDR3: CASTAFPTIPGQNYGYTF